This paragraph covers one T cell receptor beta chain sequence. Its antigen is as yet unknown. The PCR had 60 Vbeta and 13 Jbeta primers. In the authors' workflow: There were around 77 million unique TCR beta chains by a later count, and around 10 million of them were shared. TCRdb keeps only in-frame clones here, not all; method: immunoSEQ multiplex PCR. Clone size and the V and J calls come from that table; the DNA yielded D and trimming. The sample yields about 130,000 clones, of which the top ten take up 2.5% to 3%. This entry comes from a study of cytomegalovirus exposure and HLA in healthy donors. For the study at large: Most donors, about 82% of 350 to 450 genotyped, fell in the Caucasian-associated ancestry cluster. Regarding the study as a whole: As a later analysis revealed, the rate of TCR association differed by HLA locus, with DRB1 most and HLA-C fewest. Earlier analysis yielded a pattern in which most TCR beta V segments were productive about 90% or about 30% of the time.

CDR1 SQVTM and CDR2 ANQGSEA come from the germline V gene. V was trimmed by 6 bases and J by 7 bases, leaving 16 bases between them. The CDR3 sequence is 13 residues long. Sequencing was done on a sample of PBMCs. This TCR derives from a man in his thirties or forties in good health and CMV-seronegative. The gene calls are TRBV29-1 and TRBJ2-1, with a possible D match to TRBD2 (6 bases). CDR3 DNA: TGCAGCGTGCCCGCCTGGGGGGAGAATGAGCAGTTCTTC. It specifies CSVPAWGENEQFF.